A single sample gave rise to the 8 T cell receptor beta chains below, sequenced in a study of blood T cell repertoires in COVID-19. Profiling relied on immunoSEQ multiplex PCR, and the TCRdb table lists in-frame clones only, not all of them. The table records approximately 82,000 clones, around 80% of them present only once. Sequenced: peripheral blood. These receptors were taken from a woman in her fifties or sixties with acute or convalescent COVID-19.

The gene calls are TRBV13 and TRBJ1-1; 12 bases align to TRBD1. The germline gives CDR1 PRHDT, CDR2 FYEKMQ (reference sequence). With 1 base clipped from V and 10 bases from J, the junction kept 10 bases outside the gene matches. The CDR3 totals 16 residues. The CDR3 bases are TGTGCCAGCAGCTTAGCCTCCGGGACAGGGGGCGCAAGAGCTTTCTTT. The encoded protein is CASSLASGTGGARAFF.

The V call is TRBV4-3, the J call TRBJ1-1; 11 nucleotides line up with TRBD1. Germline CDR1 is LGHNA and CDR2 is YSLEER. Losses at the gene ends were 3 bases for V and 11 bases for J; bases not matched to a gene: 8. This CDR3 is 14 amino acids long. CDR3 protein: CASSQWTGGLGAFF. In DNA, the CDR3 is TGCGCCAGCAGCCAGTGGACAGGGGGCTTGGGCGCTTTCTTT.

The V and J genes are TRBV13 and TRBJ1-2; D not resolved. Trimming shortened V by 3 bases and J by 4 bases, and 18 bases separated the two germline ends. Per germline, CDR1 PRHDT and CDR2 FYEKMQ (reference sequence). The CDR3 extends over 16 amino acids. CDR3 DNA sequence: TGTGCCAGCAGCTTCGTCCGGGTGGGGAGGGCCTATGGCTACACCTTC. This codes for CASSFVRVGRAYGYTF.

The chain employs TRBV7-3 and TRBJ2-3; the match to TRBD2 covers 10 bases. The CDR3 has 15 amino acids. CDR1 is SGHTA, CDR2 FQGTGA, per germline. V lost 5 bases and J lost 1; bases outside the gene matches: 3. CDR3 sequence: CASSILAGGTDTQYF. CDR3 DNA sequence: TGTGCCAGCAGCATTCTAGCGGGGGGCACAGATACGCAGTATTTT.

The chain recombines TRBV30 with TRBJ1-5, with D maybe TRBD1 (6 bases). Trimming stripped 0 bases from V and 3 bases from J, with 12 bases between. The CDR3 is 15 amino acids. Germline V gene sequence: CDR1 GTSNPN, CDR2 SVGIG (reference sequence). CDR3 sequence: CAWSVGQGINQPQHF. In nucleotides, the CDR3 is TGTGCCTGGAGTGTAGGCCAGGGGATCAATCAGCCCCAGCATTTT.

The sample holds one count of this clone. J is TRBJ1-1 and V is TRBV6-2 or TRBV6-3; 8 bases are a match to TRBD1. The ends lost 1 base at V and 1 base at J; junction bases unmatched: 5. The CDR3 has 16 residues. Germline-derived CDR1 and CDR2 are MNHEY and SVGEGT. In DNA, the CDR3 is TGTGCCAGCAGTTACTTCAGGACAGGGCGGAACACTGAAGCTTTCTTT. Amino acids: CASSYFRTGRNTEAFF.

This clone has just one count. V gene TRBV5-1 combines with J gene TRBJ2-7; 7 bases fit TRBD1. The CDR3 has 15 residues. Germline trimming cut 4 bases from V and 2 bases from J; bases unmatched to any gene: 9. The germline gives CDR1 SGHRS, CDR2 YFSETQ. CDR3 DNA sequence: TGCGCCAGCAGCCCCGGACAGGTTAGCCCCTACGAGCAGTACTTC. This codes for CASSPGQVSPYEQYF.

This clone was counted a few times. The chain is built from TRBV6-5 and TRBJ1-5, with 7 bases identical to TRBD1. This CDR3 has 15 residues. The V segment lost 6 bases and the J segment 7 bases; nucleotides outside the gene matches: 12. Germline V gene lookup returns CDR1 MNHEY and CDR2 SVGAGI. The DNA of the CDR3 is TGTGCCAGCAGCTCTTCGGGACAGCGAGGGCAGCCCCAGCATTTT. Translation gives CASSSSGQRGQPQHF.